Presented here are 7 T cell receptor beta chains from one specimen sequenced in a study of response to subunit inactivated influenza vaccine. Using its own MiXCR run on the RT-PCR reads, TCRdb lists one record per CDR3 protein. The table records 400,000 to 650,000 distinct CDR3 sequences, less than 7.5% of them present only once. The specimen comprised PBMCs from blood, sampled around 25 months after vaccination. The receptors here all came from a man aged 50-75 years who received an inactivated influenza vaccine.

There are a few counts of this clonotype. A much larger clone differs by one base, so this may be a read error. V gene TRBV20-1 combines with J gene TRBJ2-7, with a tentative D call TRBD2 (5 bases). CDR3 length: 13 residues. The V gene's germline CDR1 is DFQATT and CDR2 SNEGSKA (reference sequence). In DNA form, the CDR3 reads TGCGGTGCTAGTCGAGCGGAAACCTACGAGCAGTACTTC. Protein: CGASRAETYEQYF.

This clonotype appeared a few times. The chain uses TRBV9 and TRBJ2-3, with 8 bases matching TRBD2. Germline loops: CDR1 SGDLS, CDR2 YYNGEE. The V and J ends lost 3 bases and 0 bases, in that order; junction bases with no gene match: 6. CDR3 length equals 16 residues. CDR3 nucleotides: TGTGCCAGCAGCGCCCACGGGGGGGCCAGCACAGATACGCAGTATTTT. As protein: CASSAHGGASTDTQYF.

This clonotype was seen repeatedly, ten times or more. J is TRBJ2-6 and V is TRBV5-1, with 7 positions matching TRBD1. CDR1 is SGHRS and CDR2 is YFSETQ in the germline V gene. The CDR3 spans 15 residues. Trimming took 2 bases from V and 4 from J; bases not matched to a gene: 3. Here the CDR3 reads CASSLRGQGANVLTF. The CDR3 coding sequence is TGCGCCAGCAGCTTAAGGGGACAGGGGGCCAACGTCCTGACTTTC. The whole variable domain, filled in from reference TRBV5-1 and TRBJ2-6, reads KAGVTQTPRYLIKTRGQQVTLSCSPISGHRSVSWYQQTPGQGLQFLFEYFSETQRNKGNFPGRFSGRQFSNSRSEMNVSTLELGDSALYLCASSLRGQGANVLTFGAGSRLTVL.

The rearrangement links TRBV6-5 to TRBJ2-3; D is ambiguous. The CDR3 covers 15 residues. Germline-derived CDR1 and CDR2 are MNHEY and SVGAGI. V was shortened by 0 bases and J by 5 bases, with 12 bases between the two germline ends. The CDR3 region is CASSYSVVAQDTQYF. CDR3 DNA: TGTGCCAGCAGTTACTCGGTGGTAGCACAAGATACGCAGTATTTT.

The chain uses TRBV7-8 and TRBJ2-7, with D perhaps matching TRBD1 (6 bases). The CDR3 spans 15 residues. Germline CDR1 SGHVS, CDR2 FQNEAQ. Trimming shortened V by 1 base and J by 4 bases, and 14 bases separated the two germline ends. As DNA, the CDR3 is TGTGCCAGCAGCTTAGTCCTACAGGGCCTGTACGAGCAGTACTTC. Protein sequence: CASSLVLQGLYEQYF.

This clonotype was observed many times. This sequence joins TRBV10-2 and TRBJ1-1; no definite D call. The V and J ends lost 7 bases and 1 base respectively, with 10 bases between them. Germline V gene lookup returns CDR1 WSHSY and CDR2 SAAADI. This CDR3 spans 13 amino acids. The CDR3 here is CASNSGRNTEAFF. DNA of the CDR3: TGCGCCAGCAATTCGGGCAGGAACACTGAAGCTTTCTTT.

This chain uses TRBV20-1 with TRBJ2-7; D remains unclear. V was shortened by 0 bases and J by 4 bases, with 19 bases between the two germline ends. Germline V CDR1 and CDR2: DFQATT, SNEGSKA (reference sequence). The CDR3 loop spans 16 amino acids. CDR3 region: CSARDDFSSGLYEQYF. The CDR3 DNA follows: TGCAGTGCTAGAGATGATTTTAGCTCTGGCCTTTACGAGCAGTACTTC.